The sequence of this T cell receptor beta chain was determined in a study of blood T cell repertoires in COVID-19. Generated by immunoSEQ multiplex PCR, the TCRdb table keeps only in-frame clones and is missing some. The sample yields around 80,000 clones, over 65% seen once. The germline V gene encodes CDR1 SGHAT and CDR2 FQNNGV. The CDR3 sequence is 11 residues long. Trimming took 7 bases from V and 12 from J, leaving 13 bases between them. Specimen: peripheral blood. This chain connects TRBV11-2 to TRBJ2-1; tentative D call: TRBD2 (6 bases). The sequence was collected from a man aged 50 or older with active or convalescent COVID-19. The CDR3 DNA follows: TGTGCCAGCACGCTCGCCGGGGGGCAGTTCTTC. It translates to CASTLAGGQFF.